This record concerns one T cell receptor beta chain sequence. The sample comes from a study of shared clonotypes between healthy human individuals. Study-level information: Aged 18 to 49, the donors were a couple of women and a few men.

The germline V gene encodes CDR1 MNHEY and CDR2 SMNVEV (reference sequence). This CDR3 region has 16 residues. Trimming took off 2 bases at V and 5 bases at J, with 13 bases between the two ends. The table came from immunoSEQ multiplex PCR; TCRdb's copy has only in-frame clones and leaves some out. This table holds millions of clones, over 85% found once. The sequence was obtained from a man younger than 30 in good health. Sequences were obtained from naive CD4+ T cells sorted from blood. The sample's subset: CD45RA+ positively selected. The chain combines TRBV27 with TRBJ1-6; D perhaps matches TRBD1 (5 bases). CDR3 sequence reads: CASSLLRGLNNSPLHF. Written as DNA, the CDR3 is TGTGCCAGCAGTTTACTCCGGGGACTGAATAATTCACCCCTCCACTTT.